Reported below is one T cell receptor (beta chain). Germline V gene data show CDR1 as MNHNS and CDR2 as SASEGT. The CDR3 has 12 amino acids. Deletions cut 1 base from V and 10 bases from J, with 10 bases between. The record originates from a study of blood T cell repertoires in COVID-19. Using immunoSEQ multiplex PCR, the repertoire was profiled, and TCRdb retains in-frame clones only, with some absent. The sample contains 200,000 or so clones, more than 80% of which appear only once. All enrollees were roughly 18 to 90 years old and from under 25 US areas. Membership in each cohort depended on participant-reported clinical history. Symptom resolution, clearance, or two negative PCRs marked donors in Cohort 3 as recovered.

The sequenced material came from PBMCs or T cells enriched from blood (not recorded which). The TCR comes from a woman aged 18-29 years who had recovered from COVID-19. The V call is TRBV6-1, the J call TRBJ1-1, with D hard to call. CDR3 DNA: TGTGCCAGCAGTGAAGTCAGGAGGGTAGCTTTCTTT. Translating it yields CASSEVRRVAFF.